The 22 T cell receptor beta chains reported below all come from one sample, sequenced in a study of cytomegalovirus exposure and HLA in healthy donors. PCR used 60 Vbeta primers and 13 Jbeta primers. Measured with immunoSEQ multiplex PCR; TCRdb has only the in-frame clones, and not every one. The table lists 65,000 to 85,000 clones, about three quarters of them singletons. Sequenced sample: PBMCs. These receptors came from a man aged 45-65 years in good health and CMV-seropositive.

The rearrangement joins TRBV5-1 to TRBJ1-1; possibly TRBD1 for D (6 bases). This CDR3 comprises 17 residues. CDR1 SGHRS and CDR2 YFSETQ come from the germline V gene. The germline V and J ends were trimmed by 4 bases and 1 base, with 20 bases remaining between them. The CDR3 DNA is TGCGCCAGCAGCCGTCCATCAGGGGCGGAACCGAACACTGAAGCTTTCTTT. It is translated as CASSRPSGAEPNTEAFF.

The gene calls are TRBV7-8 and TRBJ2-7; 8 bases are a match to TRBD2. This CDR3 comprises 16 residues. Germline CDR1 and CDR2: SGHVS and FQNEAQ. V was pared by 5 bases and J by 3 bases, with 12 bases of the junction left unmatched. CDR3 sequence reads: CASSPLSGSGGYEQYF. The DNA for the CDR3 is TGTGCCAGCAGCCCGCTCAGCGGGAGTGGAGGCTACGAGCAGTACTTC.

This clone appeared once. Compared with germline, one end of the junction differs, possibly owing to a read error. The CDR3 nucleotides read TGTTCCAGCAGTTCGGACACTAAACTTAACTCCTACGAGCAGTACTTC. This codes for CSSSSDTKLNSYEQYF. The chain combines TRBV7-9 with TRBJ2-7; D perhaps matches TRBD1 (5 bases). The germline CDR1 and CDR2 sequences are SEHNR and FQNEAQ (reference sequence). The CDR3 has 16 residues.

The count of this clone is one. One end of the junction varies from germline; a read error may be responsible. The V call is TRBV7-9, the J call TRBJ1-2; 7 bases are a match to TRBD1. Germline CDR1 reads SEHNR; CDR2 reads FQNEAQ (reference sequence). The CDR3 sequence is 14 residues long. CDR3 nucleotide sequence: TGTTCCAGCAGCCGAGGGGGCGAGAACTATGGCTACACCTTC. This translates into CSSSRGGENYGYTF. The whole variable domain, filled in from reference TRBV7-9 and TRBJ1-2, reads DTGVSQNPRHKITKRGQNVTFRCDPISEHNRLYWYRQTLGQGPEFLTYFQNEAQLEKSRLLSDRFSAERPKGSFSTLEIQRTEQGDSAMYLCSSSRGGENYGYTFGSGTRLTVV.

The gene calls are TRBV6-4 and TRBJ2-2; D gene ambiguous. CDR1 and CDR2 (germline): MRHNA, SNTAGT. Trimming shortened V by 3 bases and J by 1 base, and 6 bases separated the two germline ends. This CDR3 has 14 amino acids. CDR3 region: CASSEAENTGELFF. The DNA of the CDR3 is TGTGCCAGCAGTGAGGCAGAGAACACCGGGGAGCTGTTTTTT.

This clone appeared a few times. The chain joins TRBV6-5 to TRBJ2-7; D gene uncertain. Germline CDR1 reads MNHEY; CDR2 reads SVGAGI. This CDR3 comprises 13 residues. V was pared by 7 bases and J by 1 base, with 11 bases between. The CDR3 sequence is CASNPLYSYEQYF. The CDR3 DNA reads TGTGCCAGCAATCCCCTCTATTCCTACGAGCAGTACTTC.

J is TRBJ2-3 and V is TRBV21-1; the table's D call, TRBD2, was not checked against the DNA. TRBV21-1 is designated a pseudogene. This CDR3 spans 16 amino acids. In DNA, the CDR3 is TGTGCCAGCAGCAAACTGGGAACTAGACTAACGGATACGCAGTATTTT. Protein product: CASSKLGTRLTDTQYF.

The chain uses TRBV18 and TRBJ2-7, with D possibly matching TRBD1 (5 bases). Between the trimmed V and J ends, which lost 4 bases and 3 bases, there was a span of 10 bases. The CDR3 totals 13 residues. Germline V gene lookup returns CDR1 KGHSH and CDR2 LQKENI. The CDR3 coding sequence is TGTGCCAGCTCACGGGAAACAGGCTACGAGCAGTACTTC. It codes for CASSRETGYEQYF.

The chain joins TRBV4-3 to TRBJ1-3; a weak D match, TRBD1 (5 bases). The CDR3 runs 16 residues. Germline assignment: CDR1 LGHNA and CDR2 YSLEER. Trimming took off 3 bases at V and 0 bases at J, with 12 bases between the two ends. This chain's CDR3 is CASSHEPGNSGNTIYF. In DNA form, the CDR3 reads TGCGCCAGCAGCCATGAACCAGGGAACTCTGGAAACACCATATATTTT.

The CDR3 reads CATSRDLGQSGLPSYNEQFF. The CDR3 DNA reads TGTGCCACCAGCAGAGATTTGGGACAGAGCGGGCTCCCCTCCTACAATGAGCAGTTCTTC. The chain joins TRBV15 to TRBJ2-1; D may be TRBD1 (7 bases). The CDR3 has 20 residues. V lost 0 bases to trimming and J lost 0 bases, with 21 bases between them. In germline, CDR1 is LNHNV, CDR2 YYDKDF (reference sequence).

The J gene is TRBJ2-1, the V gene TRBV9; possibly TRBD1 for D (6 bases). The CDR3 length is 16 residues. Trimming took 0 bases from V and 4 from J, leaving 14 bases between them. Germline CDR1 and CDR2: SGDLS and YYNGEE. Here the CDR3 DNA reads TGTGCCAGCAGCGTAGAGGGGGACGGTAGTTACAATGAGCAGTTCTTC. Translating it yields CASSVEGDGSYNEQFF.

Only a few counts were recorded for this clone. This chain connects TRBV10-3 to TRBJ2-5, with a weak D call TRBD2 (5 bases). The CDR3 is made up of 14 amino acids. Trimming removed 6 bases at V and 1 base at J, with 12 bases between. CDR1 is ENHRY, CDR2 SYGVKD, per germline. The CDR3 sequence: CAIRAGGIQETQYF. In DNA form, the CDR3 reads TGTGCCATCAGGGCGGGTGGAATCCAAGAGACCCAGTACTTC.

The chain joins TRBV7-6 to TRBJ2-6; TRBD2 matches 7 bases. Germline V gene data show CDR1 as SGHVS and CDR2 as FNYEAQ. Unmatched junction bases numbered 6, after V lost 1 base and J lost 0 bases. The CDR3 sequence is 18 residues long. The CDR3, as DNA: TGTGCCAGCAGCTTAGACTTAGCGGGTAGCTCTGGGGCCAACGTCCTGACTTTC. It is translated as CASSLDLAGSSGANVLTF.

The rearrangement links TRBV9 to TRBJ1-1; TRBD1 agrees at 7 bases. CDR3 length: 15 amino acids. Trimming removed 4 bases from V and 5 bases from J; junction bases left unmatched: 11. The germline gives CDR1 SGDLS, CDR2 YYNGEE. In nucleotides, the CDR3 is TGTGCCAGCAGCTCTTCGGCATCGGGACAGACTGAAGCTTTCTTT. Encoded protein: CASSSSASGQTEAFF.

The chain uses TRBV7-2 and TRBJ1-2; TRBD1 agrees at 8 bases. This CDR3 contains 15 residues. CDR1 and CDR2 from the germline V gene are SGHTA and FQGNSA. V shed 4 bases, J shed 5 bases, and the junction held 9 bases outside the gene matches. The CDR3 coding sequence is TGTGCCAGCAGCTCCCCCGGTAGGACAGGGTATGGCTACACCTTC. Its translation: CASSSPGRTGYGYTF.

The chain has TRBV5-4 and TRBJ2-7, with TRBD1 matching over 9 bases. CDR3 length: 15 residues. CDR1 is SGHNT and CDR2 is YYREEE in the germline V gene (reference sequence). Losses at the gene ends were 0 bases for V and 4 bases for J; bases not matched to a gene: 5. In DNA, the CDR3 is TGTGCCAGCAGCTTGGACGGGACAGGGCAATACGAGCAGTACTTC. Translation gives CASSLDGTGQYEQYF.

This sequence joins TRBV11-3 and TRBJ1-4, with D uncertain. Trimming took off 5 bases at V and 10 bases at J, with 14 bases between the two ends. This CDR3 comprises 13 residues. Germline CDR1 SGHNT, CDR2 YENEEA. The CDR3 coding sequence is TGTGCCAGCAGCCCCCGTTTGGAGGGAAAACTGTTTTTT. Amino acids: CASSPRLEGKLFF.

V and J are TRBV18 and TRBJ2-6, with TRBD1 matching over 8 bases. The J segment lost 4 bases and the V segment lost 8 bases, leaving 10 bases of the junction unmatched. The germline V gene has CDR1 KGHSH and CDR2 LQKENI. The CDR3 runs to 16 residues. CDR3: CASRLTGGKGANVLTF. The CDR3 DNA follows: TGTGCCAGCCGCCTAACAGGGGGAAAGGGGGCCAACGTCCTGACTTTC.

The chain links TRBV18 to TRBJ1-1, with 7 positions matching TRBD1. The CDR3 runs to 14 residues. Trimming removed 6 bases from V and 3 bases from J; junction bases left unmatched: 7. CDR1 and CDR2 (germline): KGHSH, LQKENI. The CDR3 protein is CASSINRGDTEAFF. CDR3 bases: TGTGCCAGCTCGATAAACAGGGGTGACACTGAAGCTTTCTTT.

This chain links TRBV9 with TRBJ2-2, with TRBD2 matching over 7 bases. The CDR3 contains 17 residues. With V trimmed by 4 bases and J by 1 base, 10 bases remained unmatched. Per the germline V gene, CDR1 is SGDLS and CDR2 is YYNGEE. The CDR3, as DNA: TGTGCCAGCAGCATCCCCGGCACGGGGGGGAACACCGGGGAGCTGTTTTTT. Amino acid sequence: CASSIPGTGGNTGELFF.

The chain employs TRBV19 and TRBJ2-5; 8 bases match TRBD1. Gene TRBJ2-7 matches the end of the DNA better, so the J call may be wrong. The length of the CDR3 is 16 residues. Germline assignment: CDR1 LNHDA and CDR2 SQIVND (reference sequence). CDR3 sequence reads: CASSIDVTGGIYEQYF. The DNA for the CDR3 is TGTGCCAGTAGTATAGATGTCACAGGGGGGATCTACGAGCAGTACTTC.

The gene calls are TRBV15 and TRBJ1-1, with 7 positions matching TRBD1. Trimming removed 3 bases from V and 7 bases from J; junction bases left unmatched: 2. This CDR3 spans 12 amino acids. CDR1 and CDR2 (germline): LNHNV, YYDKDF (reference sequence). The CDR3 DNA follows: TGTGCCACCAGCAGTGGGGACAGTGAAGCTTTCTTT. Protein sequence: CATSSGDSEAFF.